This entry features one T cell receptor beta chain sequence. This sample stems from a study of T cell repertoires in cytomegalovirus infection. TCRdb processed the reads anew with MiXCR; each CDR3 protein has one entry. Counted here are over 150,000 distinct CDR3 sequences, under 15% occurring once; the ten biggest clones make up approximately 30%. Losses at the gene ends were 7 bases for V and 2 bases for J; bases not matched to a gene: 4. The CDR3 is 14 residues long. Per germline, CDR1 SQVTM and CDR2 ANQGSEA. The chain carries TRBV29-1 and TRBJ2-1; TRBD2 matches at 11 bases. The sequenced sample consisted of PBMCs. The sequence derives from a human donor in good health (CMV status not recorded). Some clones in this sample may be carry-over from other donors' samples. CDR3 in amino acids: CSAGTSGTYNEQFF. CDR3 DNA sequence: TGCAGCGCTGGGACTAGCGGAACCTACAATGAGCAGTTCTTC.